This T cell receptor beta chain appears in the sequencing data of a study of follicular helper T cells after annual influenza vaccination. Study information: For some subjects, blood spans the 2013-2014, 2014-2015 and 2015-2016 annual vaccinations.

General study results and limits: Day 7 ICOS+CD38+ clones were most often found later in ICOS-CD38- cTfh cells.

The J segment lost 6 bases and the V segment lost 2 bases, leaving 1 base of the junction unmatched. Germline CDR1 and CDR2: ENHRY and SYGVKD. The length of the CDR3 is 13 residues. As concerns this clone: Its antigen remains unknown.

Indicated time point: 2015-2016 season, 7 days after influenza vaccination. Between roughly 40 and 100 mL of blood was drawn per time point. Cells are cTfh (non-naive CD4+CXCR5+PD-1+), split by ICOS and CD38 into double-positive or double-negative. The table came from immunoSEQ multiplex PCR; TCRdb's copy has only in-frame clones and leaves some out. The profile shows 10,000 to 11,000 clones, 65% to 85% of them singletons. Sample: CXCR5+ CD38- circulating T follicular helper cells from blood, taken 7 days after influenza vaccination. The subset here: circulating Tfh, non-naive CD4+CXCR5+PD-1+ (ICOS+CD38+ or ICOS-CD38-). The chain joins TRBV10-3 to TRBJ1-2; 9 positions match TRBD1. This TCR was recovered from an adult who received the influenza vaccine. The CDR3 is CAISEDRGDGYTF. CDR3 nucleotide sequence: TGTGCCATCAGTGAGGACAGGGGGGATGGCTACACCTTC.